This T cell receptor (beta chain) was captured by sequencing in a study of T cells in Graves' hyperthyroidism and ophthalmopathy. Study results and limitations: Model-based prediction identified ophthalmopathy a median around 6.5 months prior to its onset. Most expanded thyroid clonotypes above 0.001 recurred in blood. A model of 13 V-J pairs discriminated ophthalmopathy from stable hyperthyroidism.

Diagnostic decisions used clinical symptoms, serum thyroxine and TRAb, thyroid ultrasound and orbital computed tomography. RNA transcripts served as the template for amplifying TCR beta CDR3 regions. TCR CDR3 regions were first amplified by RT-PCR with HTBI primers. Each CDR3 protein is one row after TCRdb ran MiXCR on the multiplex PCR reads. The sample consists of 600,000 to 650,000 distinct CDR3 sequences, about a sixth of them appearing once. Trimming removed 5 bases from V and 1 base from J, with 11 bases in between. The V gene's germline CDR1 is LGHNT and CDR2 FRNRAP. The CDR3 contains 14 residues. Ten or more counts support this clonotype. Its antigen remains unidentified.

Sequencing was performed on blood. The rearrangement joins TRBV12-5 to TRBJ1-1; possibly TRBD1 for D (6 bases). The sequence came from a woman in her twenties or thirties with Graves' hyperthyroidism. The CDR3 sequence: CASGVGHPNTEAFF. For the CDR3, the DNA is TGTGCTAGTGGTGTGGGACATCCGAACACTGAAGCTTTCTTT.